Sequencing of this TCR beta chain was carried out in a study of OX40 agonist ivuxolimab in advanced cancers. Study observations and caveats: Within 6 weeks, CD4+ and CD8+ blood T cells expanded clonally at 0.1 to 3.0 mg/kg. On average, a greater number of expanded clones characterised CD8+ T cells relative to CD4+.

Libraries were prepared by immunoSEQ multiplex PCR; TCRdb keeps only in-frame clonotypes and omits some of them. The repertoire includes about 120,000 clones, 80% to 90% of them detected once, and around 0.57% sits in the top ten. Sampling of blood occurred at baseline, cycle 4 day 1, and cycle 7 day 1. Concerning this clone itself: Its antigen remains unknown.

The V segment lost 3 bases and the J segment 1 base; nucleotides outside the gene matches: 12. The CDR3 covers 18 residues. CDR1 and CDR2 from the germline V gene are GTSNPN and SVGIG (reference sequence). This clonotype was sampled from an adult with an advanced solid tumor such as melanoma, head and neck, liver or kidney cancer. The sequences come from CD4+ or CD8+ T cells sorted from blood, collected in a trial of the OX40 agonist ivuxolimab. The rearrangement joins TRBV30 to TRBJ1-5; 10 nucleotides match TRBD1. This CDR3 reads CAWSPLGQGVGSNQPQHF. CDR3 coding DNA: TGTGCCTGGAGCCCTCTCGGACAGGGGGTTGGGAGCAATCAGCCCCAGCATTTT.